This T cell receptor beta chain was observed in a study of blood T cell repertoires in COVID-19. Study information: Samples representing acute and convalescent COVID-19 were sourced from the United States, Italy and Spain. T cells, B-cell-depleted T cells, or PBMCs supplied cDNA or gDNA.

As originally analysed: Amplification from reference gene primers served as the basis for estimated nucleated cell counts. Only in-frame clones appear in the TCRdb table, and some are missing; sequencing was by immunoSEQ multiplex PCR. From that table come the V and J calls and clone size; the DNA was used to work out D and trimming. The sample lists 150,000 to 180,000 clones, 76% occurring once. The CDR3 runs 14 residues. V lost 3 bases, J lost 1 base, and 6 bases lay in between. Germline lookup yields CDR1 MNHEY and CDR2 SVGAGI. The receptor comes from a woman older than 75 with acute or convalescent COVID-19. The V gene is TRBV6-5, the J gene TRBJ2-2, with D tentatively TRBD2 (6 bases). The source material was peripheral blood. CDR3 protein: CASSYSGNTGELFF. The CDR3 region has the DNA TGTGCCAGCAGTTATAGCGGGAACACCGGGGAGCTGTTTTTT.